What follows are 5 T cell receptor beta chains derived from one specimen sequenced in a study of blood T cell repertoires in COVID-19. TCRdb's table, derived via immunoSEQ multiplex PCR, lists solely in-frame clones and lacks some. The repertoire holds around 700,000 clones, with more than 80% as singletons. The sequencing sample was made of peripheral blood. The receptors here all came from a woman aged 18-35 years with acute or convalescent COVID-19.

The DNA of the CDR3 is TGTGCCAGCAGCTTAGACCTAGCGGGGGGAAACAATGAGCAGTTCTTC. Protein: CASSLDLAGGNNEQFF. The J gene is TRBJ2-1, the V gene TRBV7-2, with TRBD2 matching over 11 bases. Germline V lookup: CDR1 SGHTA, CDR2 FQGNSA. Unmatched junction bases numbered 4, after V lost 1 base and J lost 5 bases. The CDR3 runs to 16 residues.

The chain has TRBV11-2 and TRBJ2-2; possibly TRBD1 for D (5 bases). Germline assignment: CDR1 SGHAT and CDR2 FQNNGV. CDR3 length: 15 residues. Trimming stripped 4 bases from V and 6 bases from J, with 15 bases between. The CDR3 sequence is CASSSRQWGPGELFF. For the CDR3, the DNA is TGTGCCAGCAGCTCAAGACAGTGGGGCCCCGGGGAGCTGTTTTTT.

This clone was detected a few times. This chain uses TRBV7-2 with TRBJ2-3; 8 nucleotides line up with TRBD2. Germline V gives CDR1 SGHTA, CDR2 FQGNSA. V lost 1 base and J lost 4; bases outside the gene matches: 10. The CDR3 runs 17 residues. CDR3 bases: TGTGCCAGCAGCTTAGGGACTAGCAGACCCGTCGCAGATACGCAGTATTTT. Translating it yields CASSLGTSRPVADTQYF.

J is TRBJ2-7 and V is TRBV24-1; D might be TRBD1 (5 bases). This CDR3 contains 16 residues. The V gene's germline CDR1 is KGHDR and CDR2 SFDVKD. Trimming cost V 3 bases and J 4 bases, with 18 bases left between them. The CDR3 protein is CATSDRGHGLGYEQYF. In DNA, the CDR3 is TGTGCCACCAGTGATCGCGGACACGGCTTAGGGTACGAGCAGTACTTC.

The chain is built from TRBV30 and TRBJ1-5; maybe TRBD1 (5 bases). Germline V lookup: CDR1 GTSNPN, CDR2 SVGIG (reference sequence). Trimming pared 1 base from V and 4 bases from J, leaving 8 bases between. The CDR3 is 13 amino acids. The CDR3 DNA reads as TGTGCCTGGAGTGGGGGGGGGAATCAGCCCCAGCATTTT. This translates into CAWSGGGNQPQHF.